Listed below are T cell receptor beta chains from one sample, sequenced in a study of cytomegalovirus exposure and HLA in healthy donors. Clones were sequenced by immunoSEQ multiplex PCR, and TCRdb holds only the in-frame ones, with some missing. Of 150,000 to 180,000 clones listed, around 84% are singletons. The sequencing input was PBMCs. The receptors were gathered from a woman aged 40 to 50 in good health and CMV-seropositive. The CDR3 runs from the conserved cysteine through the conserved F or W.

v_gene,j_gene,CDR3aa
TRBV9,TRBJ2-2,CASSVDDRGRGSGSGELFF
TRBV19,TRBJ2-1,CASRGRQENEQFF
TRBV7-2,TRBJ2-7,CASSLTRTATYEQYF
TRBV7-6,TRBJ2-5,CASSLIFSRGETQYF
TRBV15,TRBJ2-1,CATSRDWAGASYNEQFF
TRBV5-1,TRBJ2-7,CASSYGGQNYEQYF
TRBV6-5,TRBJ1-2,CASRGGAESYGYTF
TRBV27,TRBJ1-3,CASSPQGPGNTIYF
TRBV28,TRBJ1-5,CASSLTGVGANQPQHF
TRBV30,TRBJ2-3,CAWALAGVGTDTQYF
TRBV9,TRBJ2-7,CASSSSGRGNEQYF
TRBV11-3,TRBJ2-3,CASSRRSGTRTDTQYF
TRBV6-1,TRBJ2-1,CATLSGGTGWDEQFF
TRBV11-2,TRBJ1-6,CASSTGGTGNSPLHF
TRBV5-4,TRBJ1-1,CASSLWAVNTEAFF
TRBV11-1,TRBJ2-5,CASSGGLAGGGETQYF